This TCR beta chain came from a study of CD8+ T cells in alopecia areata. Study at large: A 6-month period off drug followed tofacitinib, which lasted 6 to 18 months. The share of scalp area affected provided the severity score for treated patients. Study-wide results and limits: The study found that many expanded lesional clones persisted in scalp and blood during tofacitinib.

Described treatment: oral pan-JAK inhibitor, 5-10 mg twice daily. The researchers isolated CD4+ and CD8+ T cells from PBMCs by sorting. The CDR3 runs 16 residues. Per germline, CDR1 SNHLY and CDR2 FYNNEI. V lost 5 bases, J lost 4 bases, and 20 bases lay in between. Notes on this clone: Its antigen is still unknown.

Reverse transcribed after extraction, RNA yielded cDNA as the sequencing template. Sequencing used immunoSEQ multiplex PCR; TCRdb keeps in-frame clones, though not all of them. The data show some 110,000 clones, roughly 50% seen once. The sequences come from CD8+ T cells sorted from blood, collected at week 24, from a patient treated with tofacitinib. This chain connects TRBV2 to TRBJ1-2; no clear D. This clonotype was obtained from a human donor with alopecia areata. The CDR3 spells CASSTGIPTTGYGYTF. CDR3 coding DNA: TGTGCCAGCAGTACGGGAATTCCGACCACCGGCTATGGCTACACCTTC.